The next 23 T cell receptor beta chains were all read from a single sample in a study of T cells in women clearing cervical HPV infection. Data came from immunoSEQ multiplex PCR; TCRdb stores just in-frame clones and leaves some out. This sample contains about 40,000 clones. Input material: blood buffy coat. These receptors all stem from a woman aged 18 to 75 with a cervical HPV16 infection that either progressed to CIN3+ or cleared (not recorded which).

Points on this clone: Sequencing ends 3 residues short of the CDR3 end; the germline J gene provides the rest. The chain joins TRBV7-9 to TRBJ1-2; tentatively, D is TRBD1 (6 bases). CDR3 length equals 13 residues. In germline, CDR1 is SEHNR, CDR2 FQNEAQ (reference sequence). The sequenced part of the CDR3 DNA is TGTGCCAGCAGCTTTGGGGGGGCGGGAGGC. Its translation: CASSFGGAGG. The whole CDR3 sequence is CASSFGGAGGYTF.

Notes on this clone: The read is 3 residues too short to cover the CDR3 end, so that end is filled in from the germline J gene. This rearrangement joins TRBV10-3 to TRBJ1-3; D may be TRBD1 (6 bases). The germline CDR1 and CDR2 sequences are ENHRY and SYGVKD. V was cut by 2 bases and J by 0 bases, with 11 bases left in between. The length of the CDR3 is 16 residues. The sequenced CDR3 bases are TGTGCCATCAGTGAGGGGGACAAATACTCTGGAAACACC. This gives the protein CAISEGDKYSGNT. From start to end, the CDR3 is CAISEGDKYSGNTIYF.

Details on this clone: The CDR3 end is not reached by the read, which stops 3 residues before it; the germline J gene fills it in. The V and J genes are TRBV29-1 and TRBJ1-2; no reliable D call. This CDR3 comprises 15 residues. Trimming removed 3 bases at V and 1 base at J, with 15 bases between. CDR1 is SQVTM, CDR2 ANQGSEA, per germline. This CDR3 reads CSVDSPVAHNYGYTF. Incomplete CDR3 DNA: TGCAGCGTTGATTCCCCGGTCGCCCATAACTATGGC.

With respect to this clone: The read ends 3 residues shy of where the CDR3 ends; the end is completed using the germline J gene. The V and J genes are TRBV27 and TRBJ2-7; 8 positions match TRBD2. This CDR3 is 14 amino acids long. J lost 6 bases, V lost 6 bases, and 10 bases had no gene match. Germline V gene lookup returns CDR1 MNHEY and CDR2 SMNVEV (reference sequence). CDR3 bases read: TGTGCCAGCAGCACCGGGGGGGCTAAATTCGAG. This translates into CASSTGGAKFE. The complete CDR3 sequence is CASSTGGAKFEQYF.

With respect to this clone: The CDR3 end falls 3 residues outside the read, so it is completed with the germline J gene. The chain carries TRBV5-6 and TRBJ2-7; the D is unclear. The CDR3 spans 13 residues. The germline V and J ends were trimmed by 0 bases and 2 bases, with 6 bases remaining between them. The V gene's germline CDR1 is SGHDT and CDR2 YYEEEE. The CDR3: CASSLGDTYEQYF. CDR3 DNA, as far as it was read: TGTGCCAGCAGCTTGGGTGACACCTACGAG.

In the case of this clone: The CDR3 goes on 3 residues after the read ends, and that part is filled in from the germline J gene. The chain is built from TRBV7-7 and TRBJ2-2; 7 bases align to TRBD1. V was pared by 5 bases and J by 0 bases, with 12 bases of the junction left unmatched. Germline V gene sequence: CDR1 SSHAT, CDR2 FNYEAQ (reference sequence). The CDR3 is 18 amino acids. The CDR3 here is CASSTGTVYDSNTGELFF. Incomplete CDR3 DNA: TGTGCCAGCAGCACCGGGACAGTTTACGACTCGAACACCGGGGAG.

As to this clone: The read gets to within 3 residues of the CDR3 end, and the germline J gene fills in the rest. The chain uses TRBV20-1 and TRBJ1-1; D might be TRBD1 (5 bases). V was trimmed by 4 bases and J by 4 bases, leaving 13 bases between them. The CDR3 covers 13 residues. Germline V gene sequence: CDR1 DFQATT, CDR2 SNEGSKA (reference sequence). The CDR3 bases that were read are TGCAGTGCTACGCCGGCGGGGGGCACTGAA. Amino acid sequence: CSATPAGGTE. The entire CDR3 reads CSATPAGGTEAFF.

As concerns this clone: The CDR3 goes on 3 residues after the read ends, and that part is filled in from the germline J gene. The genes are TRBV14 and TRBJ2-1, with 15 bases identical to TRBD2. V was clipped by 4 bases and J by 7 bases; unmatched bases: 8. The CDR3 spans 17 residues. CDR1 and CDR2 (germline): SGHDN, FVKESK. The covered CDR3 bases are TGTGCCAGCAGCCCCCCATTAGGGACTAGCGGGGGGAATGAG. This translates into CASSPPLGTSGGNE. The CDR3 as a whole reads CASSPPLGTSGGNEQFF.

On this clone: The DNA ends 3 residues before the CDR3 does, and the rest of the CDR3 is filled in from the germline J gene. This chain joins TRBV20-1 and TRBJ1-1; D not certain. Looked up from germline, CDR1 is DFQATT and CDR2 is SNEGSKA (reference sequence). This CDR3 comprises 11 residues. The CDR3 here is CSARTGLVAFF. CDR3 DNA, as far as it was read: TGCAGTGCTAGGACGGGGTTGGTA.

With respect to this clone: Read coverage stops 3 residues before the CDR3 terminus; the germline J gene supplies the remainder. The rearrangement uses TRBV6-1 and TRBJ2-6; possibly TRBD1 for D (6 bases). The V end lost 2 bases, the J end lost 4 bases, and 9 bases lay between the germline ends. The CDR3 has 15 amino acids. Germline lookup yields CDR1 MNHNS and CDR2 SASEGT. CDR3: CASSESRGGANVLTF. CDR3 DNA (partial): TGTGCCAGCAGTGAAAGCAGGGGAGGGGCCAACGTC.

Worth noting for this clone: Read data end 3 residues before the CDR3 end; the end is taken from the germline J gene. The chain combines TRBV12-3 or TRBV12-4 with TRBJ2-1; D gene ambiguous. This CDR3 is 14 amino acids long. Between the trimmed V and J ends, which lost 3 bases and 7 bases, there was a span of 13 bases. The CDR3 region is CASSLGRLRNEQFF. The sequenced CDR3 bases are TGTGCCAGCAGTTTGGGCAGGCTAAGAAATGAG.

To note about this clone: The sequenced fragment ends 3 residues before the CDR3 boundary, so the rest is inferred from the germline J gene. The chain recombines TRBV20-1 with TRBJ2-5; TRBD2 matches at 10 bases. Germline V CDR1 and CDR2: DFQATT, SNEGSKA (reference sequence). V was clipped by 2 bases and J by 5 bases; unmatched bases: 5. CDR3 size: 14 residues. The CDR3 reads CSARQVAGGETQYF. Partial CDR3 DNA: TGCAGTGCTAGACAAGTAGCGGGGGGTGAGACC.

Remarks on this clone: The CDR3 end falls 3 residues outside the read, so it is completed with the germline J gene. The chain is built from TRBV20-1 and TRBJ1-5; 7 nucleotides match TRBD1. Losses at the gene ends were 4 bases for V and 0 bases for J; bases not matched to a gene: 9. Per the germline V gene, CDR1 is DFQATT and CDR2 is SNEGSKA (reference sequence). This CDR3 comprises 16 residues. The part of the CDR3 DNA that was read is TGCAGTGCTACCCCTCAACAGGGGAATAGCAATCAGCCC. Translation gives CSATPQQGNSNQP. The whole CDR3 is CSATPQQGNSNQPQHF.

Worth noting for this clone: The read ends 3 residues early relative to the CDR3; the germline J gene fills the gap. The chain combines TRBV20-1 with TRBJ2-1; 12 bases map to TRBD2. Germline V gives CDR1 DFQATT, CDR2 SNEGSKA (reference sequence). V trimming: 5 bases; J trimming: 5 bases; junction bases outside the gene matches: 4. The CDR3 is 14 amino acids. The CDR3 protein is CSAWTSGAHNEQFF. CDR3 bases read: TGCAGTGCTTGGACTAGCGGGGCACACAATGAG.

Regarding this clone: The missing CDR3 end, 3 residues past where the read stops, is filled in from the germline J gene. The chain recombines TRBV20-1 with TRBJ1-3, with a possible D match to TRBD1 (5 bases). The V and J ends lost 5 bases and 2 bases respectively, with 10 bases between them. This CDR3 contains 13 residues. In germline, CDR1 is DFQATT, CDR2 SNEGSKA (reference sequence). This chain's CDR3 is CSAQGKAGNTIYF. CDR3 DNA (partial): TGCAGTGCTCAGGGAAAAGCTGGAAACACC.

On this clone itself: The read is 3 residues too short to cover the CDR3 end, so that end is filled in from the germline J gene. The V and J genes are TRBV29-1 and TRBJ1-1, with D hard to call. CDR3 size: 13 residues. Per germline, CDR1 SQVTM and CDR2 ANQGSEA. V was trimmed by 1 base and J by 0 bases, leaving 6 bases between them. Incomplete CDR3 DNA: TGCAGCGTTGAAGCCGCTATGAACACTGAA. This sequence encodes CSVEAAMNTE. The full CDR3 is CSVEAAMNTEAFF.

For this clone: The read halts 3 residues ahead of the CDR3 end, with the missing end drawn from the germline J gene. The rearrangement links TRBV30 to TRBJ2-7; 11 nucleotides line up with TRBD2. CDR1 GTSNPN and CDR2 SVGIG come from the germline V gene (reference sequence). This CDR3 spans 15 amino acids. V gave up 3 bases and J gave up 6 bases; unmatched junction bases: 10. CDR3 sequence reads: CAWRGLADSLPEQYF. The part of the CDR3 DNA that was read is TGTGCCTGGAGGGGACTAGCGGATTCACTCCCCGAG.

A note on this clone: The CDR3 end is not reached by the read, which stops 3 residues before it; the germline J gene fills it in. The chain couples TRBV20-1 to TRBJ1-1; 9 bases match TRBD1. From germline, CDR1 is DFQATT and CDR2 SNEGSKA (reference sequence). The V segment lost 5 bases and the J segment 5 bases; nucleotides outside the gene matches: 9. This CDR3 region has 14 residues. The CDR3 here is CSAGNRGRGTEAFF. Partial CDR3 DNA: TGCAGTGCTGGGAACAGGGGGCGAGGAACTGAA.

Concerning this clone: The CDR3 end is not reached by the read, which stops 3 residues before it; the germline J gene fills it in. This rearrangement joins TRBV7-2 to TRBJ2-1; 8 positions agree with TRBD2. CDR3 length: 14 residues. Trimming cost V 2 bases and J 6 bases; bases outside gene matches: 3. Germline-derived CDR1 and CDR2 are SGHTA and FQGNSA. The sequenced part of the CDR3 DNA is TGTGCCAGCAGCTTACAAGCGGGGGCCAATGAG. Translating it yields CASSLQAGANE. The whole CDR3 sequence reads CASSLQAGANEQFF.

CDR3 amino acids: CASSLATPGGGELFF. The sequenced CDR3 bases are TGTGCCAGCAGCTTAGCTACACCCGGGGGCGGGGAG. The rearrangement links TRBV7-8 to TRBJ2-2; possible D gene TRBD2, 6 bases. The CDR3 extends 3 residues past the end of the read, so its final part is completed from the germline J gene. Looked up from germline, CDR1 is SGHVS and CDR2 is FQNEAQ. The V gene lost 0 bases and the J gene lost 7 bases, with 12 bases spanning the gap. This CDR3 has 15 amino acids. The full variable domain, rest sourced from reference TRBV7-8 and TRBJ2-2, is GAGVSQSPRYKVAKRGQDVALRCDPISGHVSLFWYQQALGQGPEFLTYFQNEAQLDKSGLPSDRFFAERPEGSVSTLKIQRTQQEDSAVYLCASSLATPGGGELFFGEGSRLTVL.

On this clone itself: From the germline J gene comes the end of the CDR3, since the read stops 3 residues before it. The chain recombines TRBV19 with TRBJ1-2; 8 nucleotides align to TRBD1. This CDR3 has 13 residues. With V trimmed by 9 bases and J by 7 bases, 10 bases remained unmatched. Germline loops: CDR1 LNHDA, CDR2 SQIVND (reference sequence). Partial CDR3 DNA: TGTGCCAGCCGCGACAGGGGCTCGTTTGGC. It encodes CASRDRGSFG. Given in full, the CDR3 is CASRDRGSFGYTF.

About this clone itself: Sequencing ends 3 residues short of the CDR3 end; the germline J gene provides the rest. The chain is built from TRBV7-9 and TRBJ1-1, with 7 bases matching TRBD1. Per the germline V gene, CDR1 is SEHNR and CDR2 is FQNEAQ (reference sequence). This CDR3 has 13 amino acids. Unmatched junction bases numbered 3, after V lost 6 bases and J lost 2 bases. The sequenced part of the CDR3 DNA is TGTGCCAGCAGGGGACAGACCAACACTGAA. It specifies CASRGQTNTE. The full CDR3 protein reads CASRGQTNTEAFF.

With regard to this clone: The CDR3 goes on 3 residues after the read ends, and that part is filled in from the germline J gene. The chain links TRBV18 to TRBJ2-3; tentatively, D is TRBD1 (6 bases). Trimming pared 4 bases from V and 3 bases from J, leaving 11 bases between. The CDR3 spans 14 residues. Germline lookup yields CDR1 KGHSH and CDR2 LQKENI. CDR3 region: CASSHGQRTDTQYF. CDR3 bases read: TGTGCCAGCTCACACGGACAGAGAACAGATACG.